This is a list of T cell receptor beta chains from one sample in a study of blood T cell repertoires in COVID-19. Data came from immunoSEQ multiplex PCR; TCRdb stores just in-frame clones and leaves some out. The repertoire has fewer than 300,000 clones, about 88% of them found once; the top ten carry approximately 4.3%. The sequenced sample was peripheral blood. These TCRs come from a man between 60 and 75 years old who had recovered from COVID-19. Both conserved end residues are part of each CDR3. D genes are given only for firm matches. Clone size is not always given. Where it is, it says once, few, many or a class for expanded clones.

clone size | J gene | D gene | V gene | CDR3 protein | CDR3 DNA
NA | TRBJ2-1 | TRBD1 | TRBV5-1 | CASSSEDRGYNEQFF | TGCGCCAGCAGCTCGGAGGACAGGGGCTACAATGAGCAGTTCTTC
NA | TRBJ1-3 | TRBD1 | TRBV2 | CARTDRVGGNTIYF | TGTGCCAGGACGGACAGGGTGGGTGGAAACACCATATATTTT
NA | TRBJ2-7 | NA | TRBV3-1/TRBV3-2 | CASSLKQSAHEQYF | TGTGCCAGCAGCCTAAAACAGTCGGCCCACGAGCAGTACTTC
once | TRBJ1-5 | NA | TRBV6-1 | CASSEVSQPQHF | TGTGCCAGCAGTGAAGTCTCTCAGCCCCAGCATTTT
NA | TRBJ1-5 | NA | TRBV18 | CASSPRDNSNQPQHF | TGTGCCAGCTCACCTCGGGATAATAGCAATCAGCCCCAGCATTTT
NA | TRBJ2-1 | NA | TRBV5-1 | CASSLTSGEQFF | TGCGCCAGCAGCTTGACAAGCGGGGAGCAGTTCTTC
NA | TRBJ1-3 | NA | TRBV6-5 | CASSLSSGNTIYF | TGTGCCAGCAGTTTGAGCTCTGGAAACACCATATATTTT
NA | TRBJ2-5 | NA | TRBV12-3/TRBV12-4 | CASKRRGPETQYF | TGTGCCAGCAAAAGGCGGGGGCCGGAGACCCAGTACTTC
NA | TRBJ2-1 | TRBD1 | TRBV24-1 | CATSDGGTGESNEQFF | TGTGCCACCAGTGATGGTGGGACAGGAGAATCCAATGAGCAGTTCTTC
NA | TRBJ1-5 | TRBD1 | TRBV19 | CAITLRDRGRNFSNQPQHF | TGTGCCATCACTCTCCGGGACAGGGGCCGAAATTTTAGCAATCAGCCCCAGCATTTT
NA | TRBJ1-3 | NA | TRBV4-2 | CASSLRDYASSGNTIYF | TGTGCCAGCAGCCTAAGGGACTACGCTTCCTCTGGAAACACCATATATTTT
once | TRBJ1-2 | TRBD1 | TRBV30 | CAWRPLRGGHGYTF | TGTGCCTGGAGGCCCCTCCGAGGGGGCCATGGCTACACCTTC